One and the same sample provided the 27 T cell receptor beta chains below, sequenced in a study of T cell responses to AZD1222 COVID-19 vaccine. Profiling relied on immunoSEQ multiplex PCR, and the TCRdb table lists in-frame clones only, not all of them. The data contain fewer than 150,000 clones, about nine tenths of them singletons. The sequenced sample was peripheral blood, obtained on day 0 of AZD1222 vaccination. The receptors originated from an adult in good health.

The CDR3 loop reads CASSLVGLAGGLSTGELFF. CDR3 in DNA: TGTGCCAGCAGCTTAGTCGGACTAGCGGGGGGGCTGAGCACCGGGGAGCTGTTTTTT. This sequence joins TRBV7-2 and TRBJ2-2; 15 nucleotides agree with TRBD2. The CDR3 sequence is 19 residues long. Germline assignment: CDR1 SGHTA and CDR2 FQGNSA. Losses at the gene ends were 1 base for V and 4 bases for J; bases not matched to a gene: 7.

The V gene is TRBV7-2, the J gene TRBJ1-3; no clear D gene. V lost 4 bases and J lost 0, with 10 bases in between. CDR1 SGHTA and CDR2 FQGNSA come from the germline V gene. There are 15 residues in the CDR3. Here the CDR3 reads CASSSKVVSGNTIYF. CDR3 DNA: TGTGCCAGCAGCTCGAAGGTAGTCTCTGGAAACACCATATATTTT.

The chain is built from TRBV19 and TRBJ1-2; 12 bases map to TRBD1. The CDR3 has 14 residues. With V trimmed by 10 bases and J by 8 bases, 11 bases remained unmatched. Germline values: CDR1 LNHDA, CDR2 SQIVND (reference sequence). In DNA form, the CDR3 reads TGTGCCACCAACGCCGGGACAGGGGGCGGGGGCTACACCTTC. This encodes CATNAGTGGGGYTF.

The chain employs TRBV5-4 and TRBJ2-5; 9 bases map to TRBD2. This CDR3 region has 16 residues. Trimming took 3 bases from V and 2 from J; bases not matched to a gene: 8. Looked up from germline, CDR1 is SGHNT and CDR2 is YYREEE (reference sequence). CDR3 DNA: TGTGCCAGCAGCTCACCGGGGACTAGCCGACAAGAGACCCAGTACTTC. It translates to CASSSPGTSRQETQYF.

The CDR3 sequence is CASSLVGDSGEQFF. The CDR3 DNA sequence: TGTGCCAGCAGTCTTGTGGGGGACAGTGGCGAGCAGTTCTTC. This chain uses TRBV5-4 with TRBJ2-1; 7 bases agree with TRBD1. CDR3 length: 14 amino acids. Germline V gives CDR1 SGHNT, CDR2 YYREEE (reference sequence). V lost 5 bases to trimming and J lost 10 bases; unmatched junction nucleotides: 12.

The CDR3 coding sequence is TGCGCCAGCAGCTTGGCCAGCATCCCCCCCGGGACAGGGAGGAACAATGAGCAGTTCTTC. It encodes CASSLASIPPGTGRNNEQFF. This chain uses TRBV5-1 with TRBJ2-1; 9 positions agree with TRBD1. CDR1 is SGHRS, CDR2 YFSETQ, per germline. CDR3 length equals 20 residues. The J segment lost 5 bases and the V segment lost 0 bases, leaving 18 bases of the junction unmatched.

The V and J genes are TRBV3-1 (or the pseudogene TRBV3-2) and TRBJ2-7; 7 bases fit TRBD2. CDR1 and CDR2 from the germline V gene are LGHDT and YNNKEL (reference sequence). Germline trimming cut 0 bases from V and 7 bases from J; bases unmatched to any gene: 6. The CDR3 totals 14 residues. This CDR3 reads CASSQDSTSAEQYF. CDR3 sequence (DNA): TGTGCCAGCAGCCAAGATAGTACTAGCGCGGAGCAGTACTTC.

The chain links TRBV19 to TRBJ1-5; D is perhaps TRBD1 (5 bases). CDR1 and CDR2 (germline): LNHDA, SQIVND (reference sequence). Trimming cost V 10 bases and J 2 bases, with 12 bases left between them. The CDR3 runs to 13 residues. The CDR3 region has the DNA TGTGCCACTCTACAAGGGGGCAATCAGCCCCAGCATTTT. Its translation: CATLQGGNQPQHF.

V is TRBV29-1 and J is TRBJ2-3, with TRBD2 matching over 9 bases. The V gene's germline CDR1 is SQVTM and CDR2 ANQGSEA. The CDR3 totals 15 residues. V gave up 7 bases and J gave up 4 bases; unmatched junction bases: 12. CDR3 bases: TGCAGCGCCGCCCTGGGCGGGGGGGCCGCAGATACGCAGTATTTT. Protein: CSAALGGGAADTQYF.

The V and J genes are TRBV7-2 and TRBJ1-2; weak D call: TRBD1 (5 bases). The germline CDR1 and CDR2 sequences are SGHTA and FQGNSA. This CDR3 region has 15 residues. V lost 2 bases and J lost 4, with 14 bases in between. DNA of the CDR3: TGTGCCAGCAGCTTAACATCGCGGCAGGGCTATGGCTACACCTTC. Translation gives CASSLTSRQGYGYTF.

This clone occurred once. The CDR3 bases are TGTGCCACCAGCAATGGACAGGGGGCTGACCAGCCCCAGCATTTT. It is translated as CATSNGQGADQPQHF. This chain uses TRBV15 with TRBJ1-5, with TRBD1 identical over 11 bases. Trimming cost V 4 bases and J 7 bases; bases outside gene matches: 6. The V gene's germline CDR1 is LNHNV and CDR2 YYDKDF (reference sequence). The CDR3 covers 15 residues. The full variable domain, its missing parts supplied by reference TRBV15 and TRBJ1-5, is DAMVIQNPRYQVTQFGKPVTLSCSQTLNHNVMYWYQQKSSQAPKLLFHYYDKDFNNEADTPDNFQSRRPNTSFCFLDIRSPGLGDTAMYLCATSNGQGADQPQHFGDGTRLSIL.

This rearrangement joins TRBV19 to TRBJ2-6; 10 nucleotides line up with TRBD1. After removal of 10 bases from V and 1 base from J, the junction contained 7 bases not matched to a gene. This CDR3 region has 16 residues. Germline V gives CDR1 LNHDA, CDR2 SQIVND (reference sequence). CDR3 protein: CATRDRGYSGANVLTF. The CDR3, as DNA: TGTGCCACCAGGGACAGGGGTTATTCTGGGGCCAACGTCCTGACTTTC.

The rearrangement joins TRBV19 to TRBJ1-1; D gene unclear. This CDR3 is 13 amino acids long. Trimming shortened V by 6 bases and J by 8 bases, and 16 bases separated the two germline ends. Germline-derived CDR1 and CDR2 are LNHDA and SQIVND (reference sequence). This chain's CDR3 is CASSLGRTREAFF. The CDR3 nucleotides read TGTGCCAGTAGCCTTGGGCGAACCCGCGAAGCTTTCTTT.

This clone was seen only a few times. The CDR3 spells CASWRGGLGNTEAFF. The CDR3, as DNA: TGTGCCAGCTGGAGGGGGGGGCTAGGGAACACTGAAGCTTTCTTT. The chain uses TRBV6-6 and TRBJ1-1, with a weak D call TRBD1 (6 bases). Germline-derived CDR1 and CDR2 are MNHNY and SVGAGI (reference sequence). CDR3 size: 15 residues. The V and J ends lost 8 bases and 1 base respectively, with 17 bases between them.

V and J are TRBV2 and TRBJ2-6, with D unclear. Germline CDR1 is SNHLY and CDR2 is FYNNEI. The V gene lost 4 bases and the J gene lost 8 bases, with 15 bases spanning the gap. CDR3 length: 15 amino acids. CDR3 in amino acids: CASSVQPPFTNVLTF. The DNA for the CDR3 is TGTGCCAGCAGTGTACAACCCCCTTTTACCAACGTCCTGACTTTC.

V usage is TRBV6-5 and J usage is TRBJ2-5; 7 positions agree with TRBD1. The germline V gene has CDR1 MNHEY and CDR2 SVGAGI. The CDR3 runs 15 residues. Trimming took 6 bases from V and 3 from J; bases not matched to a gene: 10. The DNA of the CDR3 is TGTGCCAGCAGCACCCCCGGGACAGCCAAAGAGACCCAGTACTTC. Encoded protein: CASSTPGTAKETQYF.

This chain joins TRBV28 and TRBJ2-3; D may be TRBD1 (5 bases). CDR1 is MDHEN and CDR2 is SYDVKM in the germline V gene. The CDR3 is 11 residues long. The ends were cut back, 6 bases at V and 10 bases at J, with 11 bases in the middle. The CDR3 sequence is CASRLTEAQYF. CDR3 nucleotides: TGTGCCAGCAGATTGACAGAGGCGCAGTATTTT.

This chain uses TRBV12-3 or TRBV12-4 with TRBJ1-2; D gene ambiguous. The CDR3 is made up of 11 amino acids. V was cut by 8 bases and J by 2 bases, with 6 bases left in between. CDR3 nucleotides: TGTGCCAGCGGGGTGAACTATGGCTACACCTTC. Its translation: CASGVNYGYTF.

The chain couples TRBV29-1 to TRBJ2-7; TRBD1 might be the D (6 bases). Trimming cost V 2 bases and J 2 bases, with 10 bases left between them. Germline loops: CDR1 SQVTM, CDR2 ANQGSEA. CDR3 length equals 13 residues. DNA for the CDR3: TGCAGCGTTGAATGGGACAACCCCTACGAGCAGTACTTC. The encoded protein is CSVEWDNPYEQYF.

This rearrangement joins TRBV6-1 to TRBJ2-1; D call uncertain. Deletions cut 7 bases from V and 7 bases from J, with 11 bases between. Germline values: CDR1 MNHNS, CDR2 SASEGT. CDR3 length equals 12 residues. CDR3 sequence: CASTDRGNEQFF. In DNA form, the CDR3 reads TGTGCCAGCACCGACCGCGGTAATGAGCAGTTCTTC.

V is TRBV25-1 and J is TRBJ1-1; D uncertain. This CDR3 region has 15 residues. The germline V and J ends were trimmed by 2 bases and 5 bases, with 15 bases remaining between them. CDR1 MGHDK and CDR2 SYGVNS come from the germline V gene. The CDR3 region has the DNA TGTGCCAGCAGTGAAACTTGGGCGGGCAGAACTGAAGCTTTCTTT. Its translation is CASSETWAGRTEAFF.

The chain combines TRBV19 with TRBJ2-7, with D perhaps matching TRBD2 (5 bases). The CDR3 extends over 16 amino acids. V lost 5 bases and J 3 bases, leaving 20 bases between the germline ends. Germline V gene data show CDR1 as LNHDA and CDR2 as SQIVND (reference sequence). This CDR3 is CASSSGLASGNYEQYF. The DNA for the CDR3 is TGTGCCAGTAGTTCCGGACTGGCGAGCGGAAACTACGAGCAGTACTTC.

The chain's CDR3 is CASSYSRGQPQHF. CDR3 DNA sequence: TGTGCCAGCAGTTACTCCAGGGGTCAGCCCCAGCATTTT. This chain joins TRBV6-5 and TRBJ1-5; perhaps TRBD1 as D (6 bases). Germline-derived CDR1 and CDR2 are MNHEY and SVGAGI. CDR3 length: 13 residues. With 0 bases removed from V and 6 bases from J, the gap between germline ends came to 6 bases.

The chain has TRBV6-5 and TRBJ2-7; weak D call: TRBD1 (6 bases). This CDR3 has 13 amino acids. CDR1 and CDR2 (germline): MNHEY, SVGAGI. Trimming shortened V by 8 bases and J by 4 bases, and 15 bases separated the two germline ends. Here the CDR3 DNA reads TGTGCCAGCGCCGCGGACAGACCTTACGAGCAGTACTTC. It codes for CASAADRPYEQYF.

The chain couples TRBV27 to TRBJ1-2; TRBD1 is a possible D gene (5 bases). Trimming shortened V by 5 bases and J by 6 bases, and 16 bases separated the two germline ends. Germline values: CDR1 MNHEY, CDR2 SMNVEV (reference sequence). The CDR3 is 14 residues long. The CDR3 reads CASSPRAGVDGYTF. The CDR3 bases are TGTGCCAGCAGTCCCAGGGCGGGCGTCGATGGCTACACCTTC.

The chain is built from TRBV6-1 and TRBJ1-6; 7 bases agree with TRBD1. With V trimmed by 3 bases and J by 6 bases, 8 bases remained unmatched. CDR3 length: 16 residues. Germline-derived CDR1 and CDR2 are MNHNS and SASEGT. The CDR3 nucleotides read TGTGCCAGCAGTGACCGACAGGGACCCCTTAATTCACCCCTCCACTTT. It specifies CASSDRQGPLNSPLHF.

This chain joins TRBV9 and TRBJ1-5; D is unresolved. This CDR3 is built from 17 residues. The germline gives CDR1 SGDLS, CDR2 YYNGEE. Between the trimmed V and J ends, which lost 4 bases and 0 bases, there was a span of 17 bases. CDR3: CASSPSGSPNSNQPQHF. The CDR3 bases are TGTGCCAGCAGCCCCTCGGGGAGCCCAAATAGCAATCAGCCCCAGCATTTT.